This TCR beta chain was captured by sequencing in a study of blood T cell repertoires in COVID-19. Generated by immunoSEQ multiplex PCR, the TCRdb table keeps only in-frame clones and is missing some. This sample has approximately 140,000 clones, with approximately 87% found just once. The CDR3 contains 15 residues. V shed 2 bases and J 4 bases; nucleotides not matched to a gene: 6. Per germline, CDR1 MDHEN and CDR2 SYDVKM. The V call is TRBV28, the J call TRBJ1-2; 8 bases are a match to TRBD1. The sequence was collected from a woman between 40 and 55 years old with acute or convalescent COVID-19. The sample was peripheral blood. The CDR3, as DNA: TGTGCCAGCAGTTTACCCGGACAGGGTGTCTATGGCTACACCTTC. Its translation is CASSLPGQGVYGYTF.